These T cell receptor beta chains were read from a single sample in a study of early T cells in non-severe SARS-CoV-2 infection. TCRdb processed the 5' RACE reads anew with MiXCR; each CDR3 protein has one entry. The data hold tens of thousands of distinct CDR3 sequences, with about 13% observed a single time. The sequencing used whole blood, collected at baseline. All receptors come from an adult who was a healthcare worker with PCR-confirmed SARS-CoV-2 infection or an uninfected control (not recorded which). CDR3s include the opening cysteine and the closing phenylalanine or tryptophan. A D gene is named only where the DNA matches it firmly. Only part of the rows carry a size: once, few, many, or a class if the clone is expanded.

>13|TRBV7-9|NA|NA|TRBJ2-7
CASSFVLGDEQYF
TGTGCCAGCAGCTTCGTTCTCGGGGACGAGCAGTACTTC
>16|TRBV12-3/TRBV12-4|NA|TRBD2|TRBJ2-3
CASSLGLATRGDTQYF
TGTGCCAGCAGTTTGGGACTAGCCACCCGCGGAGATACGCAGTATTTT
>15|TRBV20-1|many|TRBD1|TRBJ2-3
CSARVSGQGTDTQYF
TGCAGTGCTAGAGTTTCGGGACAGGGCACAGATACGCAGTATTTT
>14|TRBV5-1|few|NA|TRBJ1-1
CASSSGHLNTEAFF
TGCGCCAGCAGCTCGGGACACTTGAACACTGAAGCTTTCTTT
>11|TRBV12-3/TRBV12-4|many|NA|TRBJ1-1
CASRGTAEAFF
TGTGCCAGCAGAGGCACAGCAGAAGCTTTCTTT
>15|TRBV19|NA|NA|TRBJ1-1
CASSIEGTTNTEAFF
TGTGCCAGTAGTATAGAGGGGACAACGAACACTGAAGCTTTCTTT
>14|TRBV7-6|few|TRBD1|TRBJ2-7
CASSLTGQAYEQYF
TGTGCCAGCAGCTTAACGGGACAGGCCTACGAGCAGTACTTC
>14|TRBV11-2|few|NA|TRBJ2-3
CASSIFTWTDTQYF
TGTGCCAGCAGCATTTTTACATGGACAGATACGCAGTATTTT
>15|TRBV4-2|medium-sized|NA|TRBJ1-2
CASSQDSAKNYGYTF
TGTGCCAGCAGCCAAGACAGCGCCAAAAACTATGGCTACACCTTC
>15|TRBV7-3|few|TRBD2|TRBJ2-6
CASSPAGVGANVLTF
TGTGCCAGCAGCCCGGCGGGGGTCGGCGCCAACGTCCTGACTTTC
>11|TRBV12-3/TRBV12-4|NA|NA|TRBJ2-1
CASSPRTEQFF
TGTGCCAGCAGTCCAAGGACTGAGCAGTTCTTC
>13|TRBV7-3|few|NA|TRBJ2-7
CASSPPGSYEQYF
TGTGCCAGCAGCCCACCGGGGTCCTACGAGCAGTACTTC
>14|TRBV7-2|NA|TRBD1|TRBJ1-3
CASSLGQGTNTIYF
TGTGCCAGCAGCTTAGGACAGGGAACAAACACCATATATTTT
>15|TRBV12-3/TRBV12-4|many|NA|TRBJ2-1
CASSLSGARYNEQFF
TGTGCCAGCAGTTTATCGGGGGCTAGGTACAATGAGCAGTTCTTC